What follows are 29 T cell receptor beta chains derived from one specimen sequenced in a study of shared clonotypes between healthy human individuals. The data were produced by immunoSEQ multiplex PCR, yet TCRdb's version contains in-frame clones alone and is incomplete. The sample carries 500,000 to 650,000 clones, around 81% recorded once. The source material was PBMCs. Receptors originate from a woman aged 40 to 49 in good health. Some clones in this sample may be carry-over from other donors' samples.

About this clone itself: The CDR3 carries no conserved terminal phenylalanine or tryptophan, so it likely arises from a read error. The chain employs TRBV18 and TRBJ2-2, with 9 bases fitting TRBD2. Germline assignment: CDR1 KGHSH and CDR2 LQKENI. The CDR3 extends over 16 amino acids. The J segment lost 4 bases and the V segment lost 2 bases, leaving 5 bases of the junction unmatched. The CDR3 here is CASSPAGGPSTGELFS. The CDR3 DNA sequence: TGTGCCAGCTCACCAGCGGGAGGGCCGAGCACCGGGGAGCTGTTTTCT.

This clone was seen a handful of times. The chain combines TRBV10-3 with TRBJ2-7; perhaps D is TRBD1 or TRBD2 (6 bases each). Between the trimmed V and J ends, which lost 2 bases and 5 bases, there was a span of 13 bases. CDR1 ENHRY and CDR2 SYGVKD come from the germline V gene. The CDR3 loop spans 14 amino acids. The CDR3 spells CAISEGGLANEQYF. DNA for the CDR3: TGTGCCATCAGTGAGGGGGGGCTAGCGAACGAGCAGTACTTC.

V and J are TRBV7-2 and TRBJ1-1, with D perhaps TRBD1 (6 bases). CDR3 length: 13 residues. The germline gives CDR1 SGHTA, CDR2 FQGNSA. V dropped 5 bases and J dropped 8 bases, with 15 bases sitting between them. CDR3 bases: TGTGCCAGCAGCATTCTCAGGGGCGGAGAAGCTTTCTTT. Residues: CASSILRGGEAFF.

The chain links TRBV6-4 to TRBJ2-1; D is tentatively TRBD1 or TRBD2 (6 bases each). The CDR3 runs to 15 residues. V lost 2 bases and J lost 10, with 18 bases in between. The germline V gene has CDR1 MRHNA and CDR2 SNTAGT. This CDR3 is CASSDAGHLQGEQFF. CDR3 DNA: TGTGCCAGCAGTGACGCGGGACACCTCCAGGGCGAGCAGTTCTTC.

The chain couples TRBV28 to TRBJ2-1, with 13 bases fitting TRBD2. After removal of 6 bases from V and 9 bases from J, the junction contained 5 bases not matched to a gene. Germline V gives CDR1 MDHEN, CDR2 SYDVKM. The CDR3 extends over 14 amino acids. The CDR3 DNA reads TGTGCCAGCAGGCCCGGACTAGCGGGAGTTGAGCAGTTCTTC. It encodes CASRPGLAGVEQFF. Variable domain in full (rest from reference TRBV28 and TRBJ2-1): DVKVTQSSRYLVKRTGEKVFLECVQDMDHENMFWYRQDPGLGLRLIYFSYDVKMKEKGDIPEGYSVSREKKERFSLILESASTNQTSMYLCASRPGLAGVEQFFGPGTRLTVL.

The chain is built from TRBV27 and TRBJ2-7; D gene unclear. V lost 5 bases and J 2 bases, leaving 13 bases between the germline ends. The germline gives CDR1 MNHEY, CDR2 SMNVEV (reference sequence). The CDR3 sequence is 14 residues long. In DNA, the CDR3 is TGTGCCAGCAGTCTCGACGGGCCTGCCTACGAGCAGTACTTC. This gives the protein CASSLDGPAYEQYF.

The gene calls are TRBV5-1 and TRBJ2-2, with D possibly matching TRBD1 (5 bases). V was trimmed by 2 bases and J by 9 bases, leaving 8 bases between them. The germline V gene encodes CDR1 SGHRS and CDR2 YFSETQ. The CDR3 extends over 12 amino acids. CDR3: CASSFGARELFF. In DNA form, the CDR3 reads TGCGCCAGCAGCTTTGGGGCCCGGGAGCTGTTTTTT.

J is TRBJ2-3 and V is TRBV5-1; D is unclear. Germline loops: CDR1 SGHRS, CDR2 YFSETQ. The CDR3 runs 15 residues. V lost 1 base and J lost 0, with 9 bases in between. The CDR3 nucleotides are TGCGCCAGCAGCTTGATGGGAACGAGCACAGATACGCAGTATTTT. Translated: CASSLMGTSTDTQYF.

This clone was found once. The chain has TRBV2 and TRBJ2-2; D is possibly TRBD1 (5 bases). Trimming pared 5 bases from V and 3 bases from J, leaving 10 bases between. Looked up from germline, CDR1 is SNHLY and CDR2 is FYNNEI. The CDR3 is 14 residues long. The CDR3 loop reads CASSIQADTGELFF. CDR3 DNA sequence: TGTGCCAGCAGTATACAGGCGGACACCGGGGAGCTGTTTTTT.

This sequence joins TRBV27 and TRBJ2-3; no definite D call. Germline-derived CDR1 and CDR2 are MNHEY and SMNVEV (reference sequence). The CDR3 is 15 residues long. V was trimmed by 0 bases and J by 2 bases, leaving 9 bases between them. CDR3: CASSLSRVNTDTQYF. Written as DNA, the CDR3 is TGTGCCAGCAGTTTATCCCGCGTAAACACAGATACGCAGTATTTT.

To note about this clone: Other DNA sequences in this specimen translate into the identical CDR3. The chain is built from TRBV5-1 and TRBJ2-2, with unresolved D. Germline V gene sequence: CDR1 SGHRS, CDR2 YFSETQ. The V and J ends lost 0 bases and 6 bases respectively, with 6 bases between them. CDR3 length: 13 amino acids. CDR3 residues: CASSLAVAGELFF. Written as DNA, the CDR3 is TGCGCCAGCAGCTTGGCTGTGGCCGGGGAGCTGTTTTTT.

The CDR3 reads CASSEAPQDTSYEQYF. DNA of the CDR3: TGTGCCAGCAGTGAGGCTCCCCAAGACACTTCCTACGAGCAGTACTTC. The chain carries TRBV2 and TRBJ2-7; D remains ambiguous. With 3 bases removed from V and 1 base from J, the gap between germline ends came to 16 bases. The CDR3 has 16 residues. Looked up from germline, CDR1 is SNHLY and CDR2 is FYNNEI.

The chain joins TRBV2 to TRBJ1-4; no firm D call. CDR1 and CDR2 from the germline V gene are SNHLY and FYNNEI. V was shortened by 6 bases and J by 7 bases, with 6 bases between the two germline ends. The CDR3 is 11 amino acids. In nucleotides, the CDR3 is TGTGCCAGCAGCCGGGGTGAAAAACTGTTTTTT. Translating gives CASSRGEKLFF. Variable domain in full (rest from reference TRBV2 and TRBJ1-4): EPEVTQTPSHQVTQMGQEVILRCVPISNHLYFYWYRQILGQKVEFLVSFYNNEISEKSEIFDDQFSVERPDGSNFTLKIRSTKLEDSAMYFCASSRGEKLFFGSGTQLSVL.

There are a few counts of this clone. The chain is built from TRBV6-5 and TRBJ1-5; unclear D gene. The V gene's germline CDR1 is MNHEY and CDR2 SVGAGI. The CDR3 covers 15 residues. Between the trimmed V and J ends, which lost 0 bases and 0 bases, there was a span of 6 bases. The DNA for the CDR3 is TGTGCCAGCAGTTACTCTGGAGATAGCAATCAGCCCCAGCATTTT. Its protein product is CASSYSGDSNQPQHF.

The V and J genes are TRBV11-2 and TRBJ1-2; tentative D call: TRBD1 (5 bases). The CDR3 contains 14 residues. CDR1 is SGHAT, CDR2 FQNNGV, per germline. V was trimmed by 0 bases and J by 3 bases, leaving 8 bases between them. The CDR3 region is CASSLEQGDYGYTF. Written as DNA, the CDR3 is TGTGCCAGCAGCTTAGAGCAGGGTGACTATGGCTACACCTTC.

The chain combines TRBV7-6 with TRBJ2-3; D not resolved. The CDR3 totals 14 residues. Germline assignment: CDR1 SGHVS and CDR2 FNYEAQ. V lost 1 base and J 0 bases, leaving 5 bases between the germline ends. The CDR3 DNA follows: TGTGCCAGCAGCTTAGGGTACAGCACAGATACGCAGTATTTT. Translated: CASSLGYSTDTQYF.

The rearrangement uses TRBV5-1 and TRBJ2-1, with D possibly being TRBD1 (6 bases). The ends were cut back, 5 bases at V and 3 bases at J, with 9 bases in the middle. The CDR3 consists of 13 residues. CDR1 and CDR2 from the germline V gene are SGHRS and YFSETQ. Written as DNA, the CDR3 is TGCGCCAGCAGTTCAGGGGACTACAATGAGCAGTTCTTC. As protein: CASSSGDYNEQFF.

The J gene is TRBJ2-5, the V gene TRBV28; D ambiguous. The V and J ends lost 6 bases and 7 bases respectively, with 24 bases between them. The V gene's germline CDR1 is MDHEN and CDR2 SYDVKM. The CDR3 length is 16 residues. CDR3 residues: CASSPATDRPPRTQYF. Written as DNA, the CDR3 is TGTGCCAGCAGCCCCGCCACGGATAGACCGCCGCGGACCCAGTACTTC.

The table lists this clone with a few counts. The genes are TRBV9 and TRBJ1-5; no definite D call. Germline lookup yields CDR1 SGDLS and CDR2 YYNGEE. The CDR3 extends over 12 amino acids. V lost 4 bases, J lost 6 bases, and 8 bases lay in between. The chain's CDR3 is CASSSPGQPQHF. The DNA for the CDR3 is TGTGCCAGCAGCTCACCGGGTCAGCCCCAGCATTTT.

The chain combines TRBV10-3 with TRBJ2-1; D is unresolved. Germline lookup yields CDR1 ENHRY and CDR2 SYGVKD. CDR3 size: 13 residues. Trimming cost V 0 bases and J 8 bases, with 8 bases left between them. CDR3 nucleotides: TGTGCCATCAGTGAGTCGACTTTCTATGAGCAGTTCTTC. Translation gives CAISESTFYEQFF.

This chain joins TRBV2 and TRBJ2-2, with D maybe TRBD1 (6 bases). Germline CDR1 and CDR2: SNHLY and FYNNEI. V lost 0 bases to trimming and J lost 7 bases, with 12 bases between them. CDR3 length: 15 amino acids. The CDR3 region is CASSEARTVVGELFF. For the CDR3, the DNA is TGTGCCAGCAGTGAAGCCCGGACAGTTGTCGGGGAGCTGTTTTTT.

The CDR3 DNA reads as TGTGCCAGCAGCGGGATGTTGGACTATGGCTACACCTTC. Protein: CASSGMLDYGYTF. The V call is TRBV7-9, the J call TRBJ1-2; D is unclear. The germline gives CDR1 SEHNR, CDR2 FQNEAQ (reference sequence). The V end lost 5 bases, the J end lost 3 bases, and 10 bases lay between the germline ends. The CDR3 has 13 amino acids.

To note about this clone: At the DNA level, this CDR3 is encoded by other sequences in the same sample as well. The chain links TRBV20-1 to TRBJ2-1; D remains ambiguous. Between the trimmed V and J ends, which lost 6 bases and 6 bases, there was a span of 6 bases. The CDR3 length is 10 residues. CDR1 and CDR2 (germline): DFQATT, SNEGSKA (reference sequence). The CDR3 is CSALGNEQFF. The CDR3 DNA is TGCAGTGCCTTAGGCAATGAGCAGTTCTTC.

The chain joins TRBV27 to TRBJ2-1; 7 bases are a match to TRBD2. Germline V gene sequence: CDR1 MNHEY, CDR2 SMNVEV (reference sequence). The CDR3 runs to 16 residues. Trimming cost V 3 bases and J 3 bases; bases outside gene matches: 8. Here the CDR3 DNA reads TGTGCCAGCAGTTTCGAGGCGGGAGTTATCTACAATGAGCAGTTCTTC. Its protein is CASSFEAGVIYNEQFF.

V usage is TRBV7-6 and J usage is TRBJ2-1; 7 nucleotides match TRBD2. Germline V lookup: CDR1 SGHVS, CDR2 FNYEAQ. The trim removed 1 base at V and 2 bases at J, leaving 2 bases unmatched. The CDR3 sequence is 15 residues long. CDR3 residues: CASSLGLAAYNEQFF. CDR3 bases: TGTGCCAGCAGCTTAGGGCTAGCGGCCTACAATGAGCAGTTCTTC.

The chain is built from TRBV29-1 and TRBJ2-5, with 8 nucleotides matching TRBD1. The germline V gene encodes CDR1 SQVTM and CDR2 ANQGSEA. The junction had 7 bases not matched to a gene; V was cut back by 5 bases and J by 5 bases. This CDR3 comprises 13 residues. CDR3 DNA sequence: TGCAGCGTTCCCCACACAGGGGGTGAGACCCAGTACTTC. This translates into CSVPHTGGETQYF. The entire variable domain, with the rest obtained from reference TRBV29-1 and TRBJ2-5, is as follows: SAVISQKPSRDICQRGTSLTIQCQVDSQVTMMFWYRQQPGQSLTLIATANQGSEATYESGFVIDKFPISRPNLTFSTLTVSNMSPEDSSIYLCSVPHTGGETQYFGPGTRLLVL.

Points on this clone: Since a far larger clone is one base different, this is likely a read error. The J gene is TRBJ1-2, the V gene TRBV5-4; D uncertain. The CDR3 length is 13 residues. The germline V gene has CDR1 SGHNT and CDR2 YYREEE (reference sequence). The V and J ends lost 0 bases and 3 bases respectively, with 6 bases between them. In DNA form, the CDR3 reads TGTGCCAGCAGCTTGGTAACCGACTATGGCTACACCTTC. Amino acids: CASSLVTDYGYTF.

Regarding this clone: This specimen includes other DNA sequences encoding the same CDR3. This chain connects TRBV11-1 to TRBJ2-7; no reliable D call. V was cut by 3 bases and J by 0 bases, with 12 bases left in between. The germline gives CDR1 SGHAT, CDR2 FQDESV (reference sequence). The CDR3 is 15 residues long. The DNA for the CDR3 is TGTGCCAGCAGCTTCTGGGGTGGCGGCTCCTACGAGCAGTACTTC. It translates to CASSFWGGGSYEQYF.

Only a few counts were recorded for this clone. The CDR3 nucleotides are TGTGCCAGCAGACAGGACAGGGACACTGAAGCTTTCTTT. Its translation: CASRQDRDTEAFF. This chain uses TRBV2 with TRBJ1-1; 8 positions match TRBD1. The CDR3 is 13 residues long. V gave up 6 bases and J gave up 3 bases; unmatched junction bases: 3. Germline CDR1 reads SNHLY; CDR2 reads FYNNEI.